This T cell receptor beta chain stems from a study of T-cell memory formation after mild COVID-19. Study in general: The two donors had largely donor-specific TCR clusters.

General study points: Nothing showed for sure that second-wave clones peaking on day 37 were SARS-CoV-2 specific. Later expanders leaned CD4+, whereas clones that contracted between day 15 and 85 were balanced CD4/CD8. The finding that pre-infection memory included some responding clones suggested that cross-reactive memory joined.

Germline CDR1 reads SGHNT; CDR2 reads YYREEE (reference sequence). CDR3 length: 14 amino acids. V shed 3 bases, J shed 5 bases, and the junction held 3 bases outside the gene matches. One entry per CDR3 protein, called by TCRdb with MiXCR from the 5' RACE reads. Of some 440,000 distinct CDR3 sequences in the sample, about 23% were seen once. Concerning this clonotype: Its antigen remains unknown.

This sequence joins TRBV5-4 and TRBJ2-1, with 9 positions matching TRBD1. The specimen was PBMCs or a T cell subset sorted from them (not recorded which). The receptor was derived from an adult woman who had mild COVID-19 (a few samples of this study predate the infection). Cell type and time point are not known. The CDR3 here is CASSWTGEDNEQFF. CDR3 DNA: TGTGCCAGCAGCTGGACAGGGGAAGACAATGAGCAGTTCTTC.